This T cell receptor beta chain was profiled in a study of TIL therapy for anti-PD-1-resistant metastatic lung cancer. Time point meaning: pre-treatment sample, taken before nivolumab and TIL therapy. This was the immunoSEQ v3 assay. Profiled with immunoSEQ multiplex PCR; TCRdb holds only in-frame clones, not every one. Of just over 20,000 clones listed, under 80% were seen once; the top ten hold 7% to 8%. Germline assignment: CDR1 SGHTA and CDR2 FQGNSA. The CDR3 has 15 amino acids. After removal of 0 bases from V and 4 bases from J, the junction contained 6 bases not matched to a gene. The chain employs TRBV7-2 and TRBJ2-7; 7 bases fit TRBD2. Here the sequenced sample was blood, taken at baseline. This clonotype was obtained from a person between 25 and 79 years old with non-small cell lung cancer. DNA of the CDR3: TGTGCCAGCAGCTTAGCCCCATTCGGGAGGTACGAGCAGTACTTC. Amino acid sequence: CASSLAPFGRYEQYF.